Included here is one T cell receptor beta chain sequence, with context. Antigen specificity is unknown. This entry comes from a study of cytomegalovirus exposure and HLA in healthy donors. Primers for the PCR totalled 60 Vbeta and 13 Jbeta. Generated by immunoSEQ multiplex PCR, the TCRdb table keeps only in-frame clones and is missing some. This sample's table reports around 120,000 clones. The germline V gene has CDR1 SGHAT and CDR2 FQNNGV. The CDR3 has 13 amino acids. Trimming removed 2 bases from V and 5 bases from J; junction bases left unmatched: 2. Study observations and caveats: One later analysis reportedly identified an Asian-associated ancestry cluster that showed fewer N-insertions than the roughly 620-donor mean.

This clonotype was sampled from a man aged 50-60 years in good health and CMV-seronegative. The material sequenced was PBMCs. The chain recombines TRBV11-2 with TRBJ2-5; 7 bases align to TRBD2. The CDR3 bases are TGTGCCAGCAGCTTAAGCGGGGCGGAGACCCAGTACTTC. As protein: CASSLSGAETQYF.